The entry below gives a single T cell receptor beta chain sequence along with its context. The CDR3 ends on some other residue instead of the conserved phenylalanine or tryptophan, so this is likely a read error. The data belong to a study of CD8+CD57+ T cells in acquired aplastic anemia. The use of genomic DNA as template underpinned the TCR beta VDJ and CDR3 profiling. Via MiXCR, TCRdb re-called the reads, giving one row per CDR3 protein. This table holds 400,000 to 450,000 distinct CDR3 sequences, 65% to 80% found once. Source material: sorted CD4+, CD8+, or CD8+CD57+ T cells (not recorded which) from PBMCs. The sequence came from a human donor in good health, serving as a control.

The CDR3 reads CASSLERGGLFL. The CDR3 nucleotides are TGTGCCAGCAGCTTGGAACGAGGGGGGCTGTTTTTA. The chain recombines TRBV7-3 with TRBJ2-2, with a tentative D call TRBD1 (6 bases). Germline CDR1 is SGHTA and CDR2 is FQGTGA. CDR3 length: 12 amino acids.